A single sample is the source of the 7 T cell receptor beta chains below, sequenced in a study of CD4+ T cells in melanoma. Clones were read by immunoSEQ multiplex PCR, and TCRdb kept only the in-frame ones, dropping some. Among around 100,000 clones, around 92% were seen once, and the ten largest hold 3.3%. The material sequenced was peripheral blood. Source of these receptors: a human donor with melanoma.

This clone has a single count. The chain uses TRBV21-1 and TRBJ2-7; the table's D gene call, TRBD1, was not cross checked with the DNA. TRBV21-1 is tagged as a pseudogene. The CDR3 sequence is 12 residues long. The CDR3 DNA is TGTGCCAGCCTACGGGACAGACACGAGCAGTACTTC. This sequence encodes CASLRDRHEQYF.

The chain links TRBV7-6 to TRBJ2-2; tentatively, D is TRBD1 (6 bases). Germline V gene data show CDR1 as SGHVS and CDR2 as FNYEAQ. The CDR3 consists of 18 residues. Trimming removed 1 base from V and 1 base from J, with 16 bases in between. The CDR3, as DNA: TGTGCCAGCAGCTTAGTTTCCCCGGGACAATTGAACACCGGGGAGCTGTTTTTT. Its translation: CASSLVSPGQLNTGELFF.

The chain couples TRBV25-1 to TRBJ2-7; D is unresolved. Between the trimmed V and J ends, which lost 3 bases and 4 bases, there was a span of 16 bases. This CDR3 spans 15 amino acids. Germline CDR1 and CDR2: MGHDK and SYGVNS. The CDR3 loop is CASSDPSKTTYEQYF. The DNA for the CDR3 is TGTGCCAGCAGTGACCCATCAAAAACTACGTACGAGCAGTACTTC.

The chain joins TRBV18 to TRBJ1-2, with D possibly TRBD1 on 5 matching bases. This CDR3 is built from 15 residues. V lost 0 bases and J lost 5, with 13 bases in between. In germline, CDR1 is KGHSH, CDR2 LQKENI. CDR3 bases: TGTGCCAGCTCACCACCTCGAGGGGAGGGGTATGGCTACACCTTC. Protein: CASSPPRGEGYGYTF. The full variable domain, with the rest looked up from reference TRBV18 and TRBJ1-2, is NAGVMQNPRHLVRRRGQEARLRCSPMKGHSHVYWYRQLPEEGLKFMVYLQKENIIDESGMPKERFSAEFPKEGPSILRIQQVVRGDSAAYFCASSPPRGEGYGYTFGSGTRLTVV.

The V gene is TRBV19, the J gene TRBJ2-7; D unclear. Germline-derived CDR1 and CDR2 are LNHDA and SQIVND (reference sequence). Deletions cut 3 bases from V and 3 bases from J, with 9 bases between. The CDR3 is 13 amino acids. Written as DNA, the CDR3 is TGTGCCAGTAGTATTCGGACCGGCTACGAGCAGTACTTC. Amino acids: CASSIRTGYEQYF.

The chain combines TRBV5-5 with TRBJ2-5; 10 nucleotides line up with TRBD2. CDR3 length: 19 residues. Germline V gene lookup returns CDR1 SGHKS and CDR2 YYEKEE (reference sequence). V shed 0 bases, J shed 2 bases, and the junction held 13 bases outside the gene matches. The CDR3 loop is CASSLAFSSGGAGQETQYF. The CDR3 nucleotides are TGTGCCAGCAGCTTGGCCTTTTCAAGCGGGGGGGCGGGGCAAGAGACCCAGTACTTC. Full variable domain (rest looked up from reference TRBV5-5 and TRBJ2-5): DAGVTQSPTHLIKTRGQQVTLRCSPISGHKSVSWYQQVLGQGPQFIFQYYEKEERGRGNFPDRFSARQFPNYSSELNVNALLLGDSALYLCASSLAFSSGGAGQETQYFGPGTRLLVL.

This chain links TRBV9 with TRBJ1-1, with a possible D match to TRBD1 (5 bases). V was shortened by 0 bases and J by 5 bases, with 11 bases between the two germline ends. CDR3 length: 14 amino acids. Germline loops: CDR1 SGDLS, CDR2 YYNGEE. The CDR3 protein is CASSVGGRGTEAFF. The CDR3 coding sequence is TGTGCCAGCAGCGTAGGGGGCCGGGGGACTGAAGCTTTCTTT.